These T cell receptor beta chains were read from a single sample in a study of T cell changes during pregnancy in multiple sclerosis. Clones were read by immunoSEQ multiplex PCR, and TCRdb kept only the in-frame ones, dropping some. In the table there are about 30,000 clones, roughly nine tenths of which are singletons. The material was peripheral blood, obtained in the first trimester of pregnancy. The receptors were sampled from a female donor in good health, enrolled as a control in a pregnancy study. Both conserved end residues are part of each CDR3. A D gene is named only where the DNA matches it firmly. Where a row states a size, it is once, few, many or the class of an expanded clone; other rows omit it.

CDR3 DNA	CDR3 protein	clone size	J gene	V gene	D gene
TGCGCCAGCAGCCAAGATAAGGGGGCTAAGCAGTACTTC	CASSQDKGAKQYF	.	TRBJ2-7	TRBV4-1	TRBD1
TGTGCCAGCGGGAGAGGAGCTAACTATGGCTACACCTTC	CASGRGANYGYTF	.	TRBJ1-2	TRBV6-5	.
TGTGCCAGCTCACCGGAGGGTTCGGGAGGGGAACGGCCCCAGCATTTT	CASSPEGSGGERPQHF	.	TRBJ1-5	TRBV18	.
TGCGCCAGCAGCCAATGGACAGGGGGCAACACTGAAGCTTTCTTT	CASSQWTGGNTEAFF	.	TRBJ1-1	TRBV4-3	TRBD1
TGTGCCAGCAGTTCAGGGGGCTATAGTGAGCAGTTCTTC	CASSSGGYSEQFF	medium-sized	TRBJ2-1	TRBV6-5	TRBD1
TGTGCCAGCAGAAAGGGACAGGGGGCGTCGTACGAGCAGTACTTC	CASRKGQGASYEQYF	.	TRBJ2-7	TRBV6-5	TRBD1
TGTGCCATCAGGCCCCGGGACAGGGGCTACAATGAGCAGTTCTTC	CAIRPRDRGYNEQFF	.	TRBJ2-1	TRBV10-3	TRBD1
TGTGCCAGCTCACCCGGGTACCTAGGGGACACTGAAGCTTTCTTT	CASSPGYLGDTEAFF	.	TRBJ1-1	TRBV18	.
TGTGCCAGTACCCGGGGCGGGAGAGAGCAGTTCTTC	CASTRGGREQFF	.	TRBJ2-1	TRBV19	TRBD2
TGTGCCAGCAGCGAAGGGGTAGCCAAAAACATTCAGTACTTC	CASSEGVAKNIQYF	.	TRBJ2-4	TRBV5-8	.
TGTGCCAGCAGCCCCAGTGGGACTAGCGGGACCTACGAGCAGTACTTC	CASSPSGTSGTYEQYF	.	TRBJ2-7	TRBV7-2	TRBD2
TGTGCCAGCAGCGTAGATGGCGGGAAAGCGCAGTATTTT	CASSVDGGKAQYF	.	TRBJ2-3	TRBV9	.
TGCGCCAGCAGCCAAGACTGGGGACAGCCTGTTCTCGCCAAAAACATTCAGTACTTC	CASSQDWGQPVLAKNIQYF	few	TRBJ2-4	TRBV4-1	TRBD1
TGTGCCAGCAGCTCTGTCGGGGAAGCTTTCTTT	CASSSVGEAFF	.	TRBJ1-1	TRBV11-3	.
TGTGCCAGCAGCTTAGGGTCCGGGACAGGGTATGGCTACACCTTC	CASSLGSGTGYGYTF	once	TRBJ1-2	TRBV7-8	TRBD1
TGTGCCAGCAGCTCCACCCCCCCGGACTATGGCTACACCTTC	CASSSTPPDYGYTF	.	TRBJ1-2	TRBV7-2	.
TGTGCCAGTAGTAGCGCCGGGACTAGCGGGAGTTACGAGCAGTACTTC	CASSSAGTSGSYEQYF	once	TRBJ2-7	TRBV19	TRBD2
TGTGCCACCAGCAGAGGGGGGGGGCAGGGTGAAGCTTTCTTT	CATSRGGGQGEAFF	.	TRBJ1-1	TRBV15	.
TGCGCCAGCAGCCAAGGGGGAGCGTTGGGCGTCTATGGCTACACCTTC	CASSQGGALGVYGYTF	.	TRBJ1-2	TRBV4-3	.
TGCGCCCACACAGGGGGCCGCTGCACCTACGAGCAGTACTTC	CAHTGGRCTYEQYF	.	TRBJ2-7	TRBV10-1	TRBD1
TGCGCCAGCAGCCCAAGGACAGGGGGGTCCTACGAGCAGTACTTC	CASSPRTGGSYEQYF	.	TRBJ2-7	TRBV5-1	TRBD1
TGTGCCAGCAGTTTTTCGGACAGGAGGAGCTCCTACGAGCAGTACTTC	CASSFSDRRSSYEQYF	.	TRBJ2-7	TRBV28	TRBD1
TGTGCTAGTGGTTCAACGGTAGCGCTTACCTACGAGCAGTACTTC	CASGSTVALTYEQYF	.	TRBJ2-7	TRBV12-5	.
TGTGCCAGCAGCTTACGCGAGGGGGACTATGGCTACACCTTC	CASSLREGDYGYTF	.	TRBJ1-2	TRBV7-8	.
TGCGCCAGCAGCCAAGATCCGGGACTAGCGGGGGAACAAGAGACCCAGTACTTC	CASSQDPGLAGEQETQYF	once	TRBJ2-5	TRBV4-3	TRBD2
TGTGCCAGCTCACCCGTCCCCCAAGAGACCCAGTACTTC	CASSPVPQETQYF	.	TRBJ2-5	TRBV18	.
TGTGCCAGCAGCTTAGATAGATCGAACACAGATACGCAGTATTTT	CASSLDRSNTDTQYF	.	TRBJ2-3	TRBV11-3	.
TGCGCCAGCAGCTTGTGGGGGACTTCCCTCGATACGCAGTATTTT	CASSLWGTSLDTQYF	.	TRBJ2-3	TRBV5-1	.
TGTGCCAGCAGTACTACTACAAGCGGCGGGGAGCTGTTTTTT	CASSTTTSGGELFF	.	TRBJ2-2	TRBV6-1	.
TGTGCCAGCAGTCAACAGGGAATTTTGAACACTGAAGCTTTCTTT	CASSQQGILNTEAFF	.	TRBJ1-1	TRBV28	.
TGTGCCAGCAGCTTCAAGGGACTAGCGGGGCACGGGGAGCAGTTCTTC	CASSFKGLAGHGEQFF	.	TRBJ2-1	TRBV7-9	TRBD2
TGTGCCAGCAGAGCCGACAGGCTAACCAATTCACCCCTCCACTTT	CASRADRLTNSPLHF	.	TRBJ1-6	TRBV27	.
TGCGCCAGCAGCCAAGAAGGGAGCGGGGGGGAGACAGATACGCAGTATTTT	CASSQEGSGGETDTQYF	.	TRBJ2-3	TRBV4-3	TRBD2
TGCAGCGTCCGACCCCAAACAGGGGGCACAGATACGCAGTATTTT	CSVRPQTGGTDTQYF	.	TRBJ2-3	TRBV29-1	TRBD1
TGTGCTAGTGGTTTGGTAACTAGCGGGAGATTAGATACAGATACGCAGTATTTT	CASGLVTSGRLDTDTQYF	once	TRBJ2-3	TRBV12-5	TRBD2
TGCGCCAGCAGCAAGGACAGGGTTCCTTCAATTGGAAACACCATATATTTT	CASSKDRVPSIGNTIYF	.	TRBJ1-3	TRBV4-1	TRBD1
TGTGCCAGTACCGAAGGCGGCTACCGGAGGGATAATGAGCAGTTCTTC	CASTEGGYRRDNEQFF	.	TRBJ2-1	TRBV19	.
TGTGCCAGCAGCTTGGCAACCCGGGGGGCTGGCTACACCTTC	CASSLATRGAGYTF	.	TRBJ1-2	TRBV5-8	.
TGTGCCTGGAGTGTCAGCGGGAGAACAGATACGCAGTATTTT	CAWSVSGRTDTQYF	.	TRBJ2-3	TRBV30	TRBD2
TGTGCCAGCATCCCAGGGGGACAGGGGCGAACTGAAGCTTTCTTT	CASIPGGQGRTEAFF	.	TRBJ1-1	TRBV6-1	TRBD1
TGTGCCAGTAGTACGTACCGAACGGACAGGTTGCCTTCGTATGGCTACACCTTC	CASSTYRTDRLPSYGYTF	.	TRBJ1-2	TRBV19	TRBD1
TGTGCCAGCAGTCAGGGGGCGGGGGCTTTCTTT	CASSQGAGAFF	.	TRBJ1-1	TRBV6-5	TRBD1
TGTGCCAGCAGCCTCGGACAGAATACGCAGTATTTT	CASSLGQNTQYF	.	TRBJ2-3	TRBV5-6	.
TGTGCCAGCAGTGAAATCGGTGCTAGCGGGTTCACCGGGGAGCTGTTTTTT	CASSEIGASGFTGELFF	.	TRBJ2-2	TRBV6-1	TRBD2
TGTGCCAGCACTCTCACCCTCGGGAATGAGCAGTTCTTC	CASTLTLGNEQFF	.	TRBJ2-1	TRBV6-6	.
TGTGCCAGCAGCTCCACTAGCGGGGGGGCGGGTGAGCAGTTCTTC	CASSSTSGGAGEQFF	.	TRBJ2-1	TRBV11-3	TRBD2
TGTGCCAGCATACGCGACAGGGCGGATACGCAGTATTTT	CASIRDRADTQYF	.	TRBJ2-3	TRBV6-1	TRBD1
TGTGCCAGCAGTTGGGGACGCCAGGGGGATACGCAGTATTTT	CASSWGRQGDTQYF	.	TRBJ2-3	TRBV27	.
TGTGCCAGCAGCTTAGATGCTCGGACAGGGTTTTCACCCCTCCACTTT	CASSLDARTGFSPLHF	.	TRBJ1-6	TRBV7-9	TRBD1
TGTGCCAGCAGTTACTTCGAGGGCTCCTACGAGCAGTACTTC	CASSYFEGSYEQYF	.	TRBJ2-7	TRBV6-5	.